This paragraph reports one TCR beta chain. The sample originates from a study of shared clonotypes between healthy human individuals. The assay was immunoSEQ multiplex PCR, and TCRdb's table has in-frame clones only and misses some. The sample contains about 1,500,000 clones, around 95% of which appear only once. With V trimmed by 5 bases and J by 7 bases, 11 bases remained unmatched. From germline, CDR1 is ENHRY and CDR2 SYGVKD. The CDR3 runs to 16 residues. The chain couples TRBV10-3 to TRBJ1-4, with TRBD1 matching 9 bases. The sequence was obtained from a man under 40 in good health. The specimen was naive CD4+ T cells sorted from blood. The subset denotes: CD45RA+ positively selected. This CDR3 reads CAISITPGTGFEKLFF. The DNA for the CDR3 is TGTGCCATCAGTATTACCCCCGGGACAGGGTTTGAAAAACTGTTTTTT.